This T cell receptor beta chain was sequenced for a study of cytomegalovirus exposure and HLA in healthy donors. Trimming cost V 3 bases and J 6 bases, with 15 bases left between them. The CDR3 length is 15 residues. Per the germline V gene, CDR1 is KGHSH and CDR2 is LQKENI. Primers: 60 Vbeta forward and 13 Jbeta reverse. The protocol was immunoSEQ multiplex PCR, while the TCRdb copy is restricted to in-frame clones and leaves out a portion. The sample includes around 200,000 clones, more than 85% of them seen just once. Sequencing was performed on PBMCs. This clonotype was sampled from a young woman in good health and CMV-seronegative. The J gene is TRBJ1-3, the V gene TRBV18, with no clear D. CDR3 nucleotide sequence: TGTGCCAGCTCACCTTTGCGAGGCTTGGAAAACACCATATATTTT. Translated: CASSPLRGLENTIYF.